This T cell receptor (beta chain) derives from a study of cytomegalovirus exposure and HLA in healthy donors. The overall study: A preliminary data release comprised tens of millions of unique TCRs obtained from HLA-typed donors. Broader study findings: Later analysis associated a missense DCLRE1C variant with TCR beta V- and J-gene trimming. Analysis was performed later, and it showed HLA-associated TCR beta chains to be more clonally expanded than equally common others.

This clone was seen more than once but under ten times. No antigen is known for it. Other DNA sequences in the sample encode the same CDR3. Healthy bone marrow donors made up the donor group. PCR involved 60 Vbeta and 13 Jbeta primers. Using immunoSEQ multiplex PCR, the repertoire was profiled, and TCRdb retains in-frame clones only, with some absent. The data contain 300,000 or so clones, 80% to 90% of them singletons. The CDR3 has 12 amino acids. Per germline, CDR1 MGHDK and CDR2 SYGVNS. V dropped 8 bases and J dropped 1; count of bases not matched to a gene: 0. The V call is TRBV25-1, the J call TRBJ2-7; the match to TRBD1 covers 9 bases. Sequencing was performed on PBMCs. This sequence was found in a woman aged 40-49 years in good health and CMV-seropositive. The CDR3 protein is CASGQGSYEQYF. Written as DNA, the CDR3 is TGTGCCAGCGGACAGGGGTCCTACGAGCAGTACTTC.